One sample yielded the 28 T cell receptor beta chains listed below, sequenced in a study of cytomegalovirus exposure and HLA in healthy donors. PCR amplification relied on 60 Vbeta primers (plus 13 Jbeta primers). Data came from immunoSEQ multiplex PCR; TCRdb stores just in-frame clones and leaves some out. The table includes about 110,000 clones, about two thirds detected once. Source material: PBMCs. These receptors all stem from a woman in her seventies in good health and CMV-seropositive.

The genes are TRBV4-1 and TRBJ2-7; no firm D call. Germline assignment: CDR1 MGHRA and CDR2 YSYEKL. The length of the CDR3 is 15 residues. V gave up 1 base and J gave up 0 bases, with 10 bases separating them. The DNA of the CDR3 is TGCGCCAGCAGCCAAGCTCCGTCGAGCTCCTACGAGCAGTACTTC. This translates into CASSQAPSSSYEQYF.

This sequence joins TRBV30 and TRBJ2-1, with unresolved D. Per the germline V gene, CDR1 is GTSNPN and CDR2 is SVGIG (reference sequence). This CDR3 spans 14 amino acids. V was cut by 1 base and J by 0 bases, with 7 bases left in between. CDR3 protein: CAWSDEHSYNEQFF. CDR3 nucleotide sequence: TGTGCCTGGAGTGACGAACACTCCTACAATGAGCAGTTCTTC.

Only a few counts were recorded for this clone. The J gene is TRBJ1-1, the V gene TRBV18; 10 bases line up with TRBD1. Germline lookup yields CDR1 KGHSH and CDR2 LQKENI. After removal of 4 bases from V and 6 bases from J, the junction contained 2 bases not matched to a gene. This CDR3 contains 13 residues. This chain's CDR3 is CASSRGQGAEAFF. The CDR3 region has the DNA TGTGCCAGCTCACGTGGACAGGGGGCTGAAGCTTTCTTT.

This chain uses TRBV27 with TRBJ2-6; 9 positions agree with TRBD1. The junction had 11 bases not matched to a gene; V was cut back by 1 base and J by 4 bases. The CDR3 has 19 amino acids. The germline V gene has CDR1 MNHEY and CDR2 SMNVEV (reference sequence). The CDR3 spells CASSLLSPGQGTGANVLTF. CDR3 coding DNA: TGTGCCAGCAGTTTATTGAGTCCAGGACAGGGGACAGGGGCCAACGTCCTGACTTTC.

V gene TRBV7-4 combines with J gene TRBJ2-7; TRBD1 is a possible D gene (5 bases). Germline V gives CDR1 SGHVT, CDR2 SQSDAQ. CDR3 length equals 14 residues. Trimming cost V 3 bases and J 5 bases, with 14 bases left between them. CDR3 sequence reads: CASSFDRSPNEQYF. The CDR3 nucleotides read TGTGCCAGCAGCTTCGACAGAAGCCCGAACGAGCAGTACTTC.

The genes are TRBV7-8 and TRBJ1-2, with D perhaps matching TRBD1 (6 bases). With 1 base removed from V and 5 bases from J, the gap between germline ends came to 11 bases. This CDR3 is built from 14 residues. Per the germline V gene, CDR1 is SGHVS and CDR2 is FQNEAQ. CDR3 sequence: CASSLEGTSYGYTF. CDR3 nucleotide sequence: TGTGCCAGCAGCTTAGAAGGGACAAGTTATGGCTACACCTTC.

The rearrangement joins TRBV2 to TRBJ1-6; D is undetermined. The length of the CDR3 is 13 residues. Germline assignment: CDR1 SNHLY and CDR2 FYNNEI. The V gene lost 3 bases and the J gene lost 9 bases, with 9 bases spanning the gap. CDR3 DNA: TGTGCCAGCAGTGACGGGGTGAGTTCACCCCTCCACTTT. It encodes CASSDGVSSPLHF.

This rearrangement joins TRBV11-2 to TRBJ2-1, with 7 bases aligning to TRBD2. Germline V CDR1 and CDR2: SGHAT, FQNNGV. This CDR3 has 17 amino acids. J lost 0 bases, V lost 1 base, and 6 bases had no gene match. Here the CDR3 reads CASSLAGRGISYNEQFF. In DNA, the CDR3 is TGTGCCAGCAGCTTAGCAGGGCGGGGGATCTCCTACAATGAGCAGTTCTTC.

This clone was seen a handful of times. The chain joins TRBV5-1 to TRBJ2-5; TRBD1 might be the D (6 bases). CDR3 size: 17 residues. The germline CDR1 and CDR2 sequences are SGHRS and YFSETQ. With 0 bases removed from V and 0 bases from J, the gap between germline ends came to 15 bases. In nucleotides, the CDR3 is TGCGCCAGCAGCTTGGAGGTGGGGGCCTCGTACCAAGAGACCCAGTACTTC. Its protein product is CASSLEVGASYQETQYF.

This chain connects TRBV6-5 to TRBJ2-5, with TRBD2 as a possible D gene (5 bases). CDR3 length equals 11 residues. Germline CDR1 and CDR2: MNHEY and SVGAGI. Trimming left V 9 bases short and J 5 bases short, with 10 bases between. The chain's CDR3 is CASRERETQYF. The CDR3 DNA sequence: TGTGCCAGTCGTGAGCGGGAGACCCAGTACTTC.

This clone was seen a few times. The chain employs TRBV6-6 and TRBJ2-2; 7 positions match TRBD2. The junction had 10 bases not matched to a gene; V was cut back by 8 bases and J by 1 base. The CDR3 sequence is 16 residues long. Germline loops: CDR1 MNHNY, CDR2 SVGAGI (reference sequence). In DNA form, the CDR3 reads TGTGCCAGCGGGGACCCCGGCGGGAGGAACACCGGGGAGCTGTTTTTT. Translated: CASGDPGGRNTGELFF.

This clone was detected a few times. V usage is TRBV11-2 and J usage is TRBJ2-7; 7 bases match TRBD1. The CDR3 runs to 15 residues. The junction had 4 bases not matched to a gene; V was cut back by 1 base and J by 1 base. Looked up from germline, CDR1 is SGHAT and CDR2 is FQNNGV. CDR3 amino acids: CASSLGGRGSYEQYF. CDR3 bases: TGTGCCAGCAGCTTAGGGGGCAGGGGGTCCTACGAGCAGTACTTC.

This rearrangement joins TRBV2 to TRBJ2-4, with 12 bases fitting TRBD2. V shed 2 bases, J shed 7 bases, and the junction held 9 bases outside the gene matches. CDR1 SNHLY and CDR2 FYNNEI come from the germline V gene. There are 17 residues in the CDR3. CDR3 DNA: TGTGCCAGCAGTGAACGAGTGACTAGCGGGGGCGGTAACATTCAGTACTTC. As protein: CASSERVTSGGGNIQYF.

CDR3 sequence (DNA): TGTGCCACCGCCCGGGACAGCCCTAATCAGCCCCAGCATTTT. Amino acids: CATARDSPNQPQHF. V and J are TRBV6-1 and TRBJ1-5; the match to TRBD1 covers 7 bases. J gave up 4 bases and V 10 bases, and 10 bases lay outside the gene matches. There are 14 residues in the CDR3. The germline gives CDR1 MNHNS, CDR2 SASEGT.

The rearrangement joins TRBV5-8 to TRBJ2-5, with 8 bases identical to TRBD1. Germline V lookup: CDR1 SGHTS, CDR2 YDEGEE. The CDR3 consists of 15 residues. J was trimmed by 2 bases and V by 5 bases; bases with no gene match: 8. CDR3 nucleotides: TGTGCCAGCAGGTTCGGGACAGGCTCTCAAGAGACCCAGTACTTC. Translating it yields CASRFGTGSQETQYF. Variable domain in full (rest from reference TRBV5-8 and TRBJ2-5): EAGVTQSPTHLIKTRGQQATLRCSPISGHTSVYWYQQALGLGLQFLLWYDEGEERNRGNFPPRFSGRQFPNYSSELNVNALELEDSALYLCASRFGTGSQETQYFGPGTRLLVL.

The chain recombines TRBV4-2 with TRBJ1-1; no firm D call. The CDR3 is 13 residues long. Trimming took off 1 base at V and 3 bases at J, with 6 bases between the two ends. Germline V gene sequence: CDR1 LGHNA, CDR2 YNFKEQ. CDR3 in DNA: TGTGCCAGCAGCCAAGTCCCGTACACTGAAGCTTTCTTT. Translated: CASSQVPYTEAFF.

The V call is TRBV28, the J call TRBJ1-6; a possible D gene is TRBD1 (5 bases). In germline, CDR1 is MDHEN, CDR2 SYDVKM. The CDR3 spans 15 residues. Trimming pared 7 bases from V and 7 bases from J, leaving 17 bases between. This CDR3 reads CASTPTAGLNSPLHF. CDR3 sequence (DNA): TGTGCCAGCACCCCAACGGCAGGGTTGAATTCACCCCTCCACTTT.

V is TRBV7-8 and J is TRBJ1-2; unclear D gene. CDR3 size: 18 residues. In germline, CDR1 is SGHVS, CDR2 FQNEAQ. The germline V and J ends were trimmed by 2 bases and 5 bases, with 24 bases remaining between them. The CDR3 nucleotides are TGTGCCAGCAGCTTATATTCGGTCGGAGCAGATCCTCTTTATGGCTACACCTTC. It translates to CASSLYSVGADPLYGYTF.

The gene calls are TRBV29-1 and TRBJ2-3; TRBD2 matches 7 bases. CDR1 and CDR2 (germline): SQVTM, ANQGSEA. V shed 4 bases, J shed 0 bases, and the junction held 10 bases outside the gene matches. This CDR3 is 16 amino acids long. CDR3 coding DNA: TGCAGCGTTGCCCCTAGCAGCGGGGCTAGCACAGATACGCAGTATTTT. Protein: CSVAPSSGASTDTQYF.

Written as DNA, the CDR3 is TGTGCCAGTTCCCTGGGCCCGGCAAGGGACTTAAGCTCCTATAATTCACCCCTCCACTTT. Translating gives CASSLGPARDLSSYNSPLHF. The gene calls are TRBV19 and TRBJ1-6; tentatively, D is TRBD1 (5 bases). This CDR3 spans 20 amino acids. V lost 8 bases and J lost 0, with 26 bases in between. Germline CDR1 is LNHDA and CDR2 is SQIVND (reference sequence).

This chain uses TRBV5-4 with TRBJ2-7; no clear D. Germline lookup yields CDR1 SGHNT and CDR2 YYREEE (reference sequence). This CDR3 has 13 amino acids. Trimming took off 7 bases at V and 3 bases at J, with 14 bases between the two ends. The CDR3 protein is CASRMALGYEQYF. DNA of the CDR3: TGTGCCAGCCGGATGGCCCTAGGCTACGAGCAGTACTTC.

The gene calls are TRBV2 and TRBJ1-2, with D hard to call. V was pared by 7 bases and J by 2 bases, with 11 bases between. CDR1 SNHLY and CDR2 FYNNEI come from the germline V gene. The CDR3 has 13 residues. CDR3 protein: CASTSEVNYGYTF. The CDR3 region has the DNA TGTGCCAGCACCAGTGAAGTCAACTATGGCTACACCTTC. Looking up the rest from reference TRBV2 and TRBJ1-2 gives the full variable domain: EPEVTQTPSHQVTQMGQEVILRCVPISNHLYFYWYRQILGQKVEFLVSFYNNEISEKSEIFDDQFSVERPDGSNFTLKIRSTKLEDSAMYFCASTSEVNYGYTFGSGTRLTVV.

This chain uses TRBV4-1 with TRBJ2-1; tentatively, D is TRBD2 (7 bases). The CDR3 contains 15 residues. V lost 4 bases and J lost 7, with 17 bases in between. Germline V gives CDR1 MGHRA, CDR2 YSYEKL. The CDR3 sequence: CASSLLREGGNEQFF. The CDR3 DNA is TGCGCCAGCAGCCTCCTGAGGGAGGGGGGGAATGAGCAGTTCTTC.

The chain employs TRBV4-2 and TRBJ1-1; maybe TRBD1 (5 bases). The germline V and J ends were trimmed by 0 bases and 4 bases, with 9 bases remaining between them. The CDR3 is 14 residues long. Germline V lookup: CDR1 LGHNA, CDR2 YNFKEQ. The chain's CDR3 is CASSQEAGPTEAFF. The CDR3 DNA follows: TGTGCCAGCAGCCAAGAAGCGGGGCCCACTGAAGCTTTCTTT.

The rearrangement uses TRBV7-9 and TRBJ2-7, with D possibly being TRBD2 (8 bases). V dropped 9 bases and J dropped 6 bases, with 18 bases sitting between them. Germline CDR1 and CDR2: SEHNR and FQNEAQ (reference sequence). The CDR3 extends over 13 amino acids. The CDR3 nucleotides are TGTGCCAGTTCCCGGGAGGGGGCGGGCGAGCAGTACTTC. It encodes CASSREGAGEQYF.

The CDR3 DNA sequence: TGTGCCAGCAGAAGGTCCGGAGTCGGGGAGCTGTTTTTT. Translating it yields CASRRSGVGELFF. This chain links TRBV25-1 with TRBJ2-2; unclear D gene. The CDR3 covers 13 residues. Trimming stripped 6 bases from V and 7 bases from J, with 12 bases between. Germline CDR1 reads MGHDK; CDR2 reads SYGVNS.

This clone appeared a single time. The chain is built from TRBV7-8 and TRBJ2-1; tentatively, D is TRBD1 (6 bases). The CDR3 consists of 15 residues. With 1 base removed from V and 6 bases from J, the gap between germline ends came to 13 bases. Germline lookup yields CDR1 SGHVS and CDR2 FQNEAQ. The CDR3 loop reads CASSLGRQAFNEQFF. The CDR3 DNA reads as TGTGCCAGCAGCTTAGGGAGACAGGCCTTCAATGAGCAGTTCTTC.

This clone turned up a few times. This rearrangement joins TRBV5-6 to TRBJ1-4; D possibly corresponds to TRBD1 (6 bases). Germline CDR1 is SGHDT and CDR2 is YYEEEE. V was pared by 1 base and J by 2 bases, with 12 bases between. CDR3 length: 16 residues. The CDR3 reads CASSLLAGVTNEKLFF. In DNA form, the CDR3 reads TGTGCCAGCAGCTTGTTAGCAGGGGTGACTAATGAAAAACTGTTTTTT.